Below are 9 T cell receptor beta chains sequenced from a single sample in a study of CD8+CD57+ T cells in acquired aplastic anemia (dated by TCRdb to 2017 to 2018). Patients chosen for sequencing had shown expansion of CD8+CD57+ cells by flow cytometry. TCRdb shows the sequencer as Illumina HiSeq 2000. Profiling of TCR beta VDJ combinations and CDR3 sequences used genomic DNA as the template. The public reads were reanalyzed by TCRdb: fastp trimming at Q25, MiXCR alignment, in-frame beta chains only. Rows with a matching CDR3 protein are joined into one entry that keeps the most common DNA and genes. For this sample the table gives 150,000 to 200,000 distinct CDR3 sequences, of which around 52% were detected only once. Jointly, the top ten make up about 31% of the sample. The sample comprised sorted CD4+, CD8+, or CD8+CD57+ T cells (not recorded which) from PBMCs. The receptors come from a human donor with aplastic anemia.

The chain links TRBV11-1 to TRBJ2-5, with D tentatively TRBD1 (7 bases). The V and J ends lost 3 bases and 5 bases respectively, with 19 bases between them. Germline V gene data show CDR1 as SGHAT and CDR2 as FQDESV (reference sequence). The CDR3 contains 16 residues. CDR3: CASSFRQGWDSETQYF. In DNA, the CDR3 is TGTGCCAGCAGCTTTAGACAGGGCTGGGACTCGGAGACCCAGTACTTC.

This clonotype was seen only a few times. The chain employs TRBV28 and TRBJ2-7; 7 nucleotides line up with TRBD1. Germline loops: CDR1 MDHEN, CDR2 SYDVKM. Trimming at V came to 3 bases and at J to 2 bases, leaving 4 bases not matched to a gene. The CDR3 consists of 14 residues. CDR3 bases: TGTGCCAGCAGTTTGCAGGGGGTCACCTACGAGCAGTACTTC. It encodes CASSLQGVTYEQYF.

This clonotype came up many times. The rearrangement joins TRBV9 to TRBJ2-5; D is ambiguous. The CDR3 loop spans 10 amino acids. Looked up from germline, CDR1 is SGDLS and CDR2 is YYNGEE. Trimming removed 3 bases at V and 4 bases at J, with 1 base between. The CDR3 protein is CASSGETQYF. CDR3 in DNA: TGTGCCAGCAGCGGAGAGACCCAGTACTTC.

This clonotype was detected many times. The V gene is TRBV10-2, the J gene TRBJ2-1; D is unresolved. The CDR3 extends over 18 amino acids. CDR1 and CDR2 (germline): WSHSY, SAAADI. The V and J ends lost 3 bases and 5 bases respectively, with 23 bases between them. DNA for the CDR3: TGCGCCAGCAGTGAAATCGGTAGGATAGCCCCATCAAACAATGAGCAGTTCTTC. Amino acids: CASSEIGRIAPSNNEQFF.

This clonotype was counted a few times. The chain is built from TRBV10-3 and TRBJ2-3, with 7 nucleotides matching TRBD2. The germline gives CDR1 ENHRY, CDR2 SYGVKD. The CDR3 consists of 14 residues. Unmatched junction bases numbered 4, after V lost 3 bases and J lost 4 bases. The CDR3 nucleotides read TGTGCCATCAGTGAAAGGGAGGGGTCAGATACGCAGTATTTT. Protein: CAISEREGSDTQYF.

As for this clonotype: A read error may explain this, as a much larger clone is one base away. V gene TRBV5-5 combines with J gene TRBJ2-1; 8 bases fit TRBD1. After removal of 6 bases from V and 8 bases from J, the junction contained 10 bases not matched to a gene. Germline loops: CDR1 SGHKS, CDR2 YYEKEE (reference sequence). The CDR3 is made up of 14 amino acids. In DNA form, the CDR3 reads TGTGCCAGCAACAACACGGACAGGGTCGATGAGCAGTTCTTC. It is translated as CASNNTDRVDEQFF.

Turning to this clonotype: Being one base from a much bigger clone, this may be a read error. The gene calls are TRBV12-5 and TRBJ1-6, with D perhaps matching TRBD1 (5 bases). V was trimmed by 4 bases and J by 9 bases, leaving 13 bases between them. The germline V gene encodes CDR1 LGHNT and CDR2 FRNRAP. The CDR3 is made up of 14 amino acids. CDR3 sequence reads: CASGSGVIGSPLHF. The CDR3 nucleotides read TGTGCTAGTGGTTCGGGGGTGATCGGTTCACCCCTCCACTTT.

This clonotype has a handful of counts. V gene TRBV3-1 combines with J gene TRBJ2-6, with 9 nucleotides matching TRBD2. This CDR3 has 19 amino acids. From germline, CDR1 is LGHDT and CDR2 YNNKEL (reference sequence). V shed 0 bases, J shed 4 bases, and the junction held 10 bases outside the gene matches. In nucleotides, the CDR3 is TGTGCCAGCAGCCAAGATTGGCTAGCGGGGACCTCAGGGGCCAACGTCCTGACTTTC. Its translation is CASSQDWLAGTSGANVLTF. Complete variable domain (other parts from reference TRBV3-1 and TRBJ2-6): DTAVSQTPKYLVTQMGNDKSIKCEQNLGHDTMYWYKQDSKKFLKIMFSYNNKELIINETVPNRFSPKSPDKAHLNLHINSLELGDSAVYFCASSQDWLAGTSGANVLTFGAGSRLTVL.

The table lists this clonotype with many counts. A much larger clone is a single base away; this may be a read error. The chain combines TRBV24-1 with TRBJ2-1, with D uncertain. The germline gives CDR1 KGHDR, CDR2 SFDVKD. The length of the CDR3 is 16 residues. The CDR3 DNA is TGTGCCACCAGTGAGGAGCGATACCCCTCCTACAGTGAGCAGTTCTTC. Encoded protein: CATSEERYPSYSEQFF.